This T cell receptor (beta chain) appears in the sequencing data of a study of early T cells in non-severe SARS-CoV-2 infection listed by TCRdb under 2021. About the investigation overall: Because TCR sequencing was done on bulk RNA from unsorted whole blood, the alpha and beta chains could not be paired.

The library relied on 5' RACE. The sample was run on a NextSeq 500. To correct for sequencing error and PCR bias, the TCR library protocol tagged individual cDNA molecules with unique molecular identifiers. Both TCR alpha and beta chains were sequenced, and tight co-correlation was observed between alpha and beta sequence abundances in each sample. Regarding the original processing steps: V gene, J gene and CDR3 annotation of TCR sequences was performed with Decombinator V4. Expanded TCRs were defined as changing significantly between any two time points under a Poisson model with p below 0.0001. Abundances of TCRs were expressed as counts per million after normalisation to the total number of TCRs sequenced in each sample. TRAV1-2 paired with TRAJ12, TRAJ20 or TRAJ33 defined MAIT TCRs, while TRAV10 paired with TRAJ18 defined iNKT TCRs. A search of VDJdb, accessed on 1 November 2021, was run for TCRs annotated to CMV, EBV and SARS-CoV-2, with TCRs annotated for multiple antigens excluded. TCRdb cleaned the public reads at Q25 with fastp, built clones with MiXCR and kept in-frame beta chains. Every CDR3 protein is listed once, alongside the most common genes and DNA of its rows. The V and J calls shown here were made by TCRdb, not taken from the authors' results. The sample table holds roughly 50,000 distinct CDR3 sequences, of which approximately 8.4% were seen once. Around 4.2% of the sample is in the top ten clones.

Set within a cohort of healthcare workers in London, UK, this nested case-control study involved weekly PCR testing of nasopharyngeal swabs along with blood sampling. Healthcare workers were recruited between 23 and 31 March 2020, during the week of the UK lockdown, and were followed weekly for up to roughly 16 weeks. The full study reports these points: VDJdb matching was skewed toward anti-spike CD8 responses, so virus-specific expansions were likely underestimated and private and CD4 specificities were missed.

This clonotype was detected ten times or more. The specificity of this receptor is unknown. Base quality data are lacking; no much larger clone is found one base away. Measured from the cysteine to the phenylalanine, the CDR3 is 16 residues long. Left in the record is the CDR3 DNA by itself, 48 bases read in frame from the first base. The germline V gene gives CDR1 as SNHLY and CDR2 as FYNNEI. Unmatched junction bases come to 9, with V trimmed by 1 base and J by 8 bases. The origin of this receptor is an adult who was a healthcare worker with PCR-confirmed SARS-CoV-2 infection or an uninfected control (not recorded which). The rearrangement joined TRBV2 to TRBJ2-1, with TRBD1 matching 9 junction bases. Sequences were obtained from whole blood. The DNA sequence is given as TGTGCCAGCAGTGAAGGACCGGGACAGGGACATCATGAGCAGTTCTTC. Its product reads: CASSEGPGQGHHEQFF.